Listed below are T cell receptor beta chains from one sample, sequenced in a study of blood T cell repertoires in COVID-19. The protocol was immunoSEQ multiplex PCR, while the TCRdb copy is restricted to in-frame clones and leaves out a portion. The repertoire has some 150,000 clones, about 88% of them found once; the top ten carry approximately 2.4%. The specimen sequenced was peripheral blood. All receptors derive from a human donor in a cohort sampled during active COVID-19. Both conserved end residues are part of each CDR3. The D gene is left open where the match is weak. The listing skips clone size in some rows; elsewhere it reads once, few, many or a size class.

clone_size,v_call,j_call,d_call,cdr3_length,cdr3_nt,cdr3_aa
-,TRBV4-1,TRBJ2-5,TRBD1,17,TGCGCCAGCAGCCAAGTCGGTTCGGGGACAGGGCAAGAGACCCAGTACTTC,CASSQVGSGTGQETQYF
-,TRBV2,TRBJ2-1,TRBD2,13,TGTGCCAGCTCACGATTGGGGGGGAATGAGCAGTTCTTC,CASSRLGGNEQFF
-,TRBV28,TRBJ2-1,TRBD2,14,TGTGCCACCATCCGGGGGGGACGTTTCAATGAGCAGTTCTTC,CATIRGGRFNEQFF
few,TRBV3-1/TRBV3-2,TRBJ1-5,-,14,TGTGCCAGCAGTCCAGGGATTAACAATCAGCCCCAGCATTTT,CASSPGINNQPQHF
-,TRBV4-3,TRBJ2-3,TRBD2,16,TGCGCCAGCAGCCCTCGACTAGCGGGGGTCACGGATACGCAGTATTTT,CASSPRLAGVTDTQYF
-,TRBV7-8,TRBJ1-4,-,16,TGTGCCAGCAGCTTATATGGGGGGGCGTCTAATGAAAAACTGTTTTTT,CASSLYGGASNEKLFF
-,TRBV6-5,TRBJ1-1,TRBD1,14,TGTGCCAGCAGCCGACAGGGTGGAGGGACTGAAGCTTTCTTT,CASSRQGGGTEAFF
-,TRBV9,TRBJ2-1,TRBD2,18,TGTGCCAGCAGCCCCCTCCTCCCCACTAGCGGGTGGGACAATGAGCAGTTCTTC,CASSPLLPTSGWDNEQFF
-,TRBV5-4,TRBJ2-1,-,14,TGTGCCAGCAGCCCGACGGGGACTGTCAATGAGCAGTTCTTC,CASSPTGTVNEQFF
-,TRBV5-1,TRBJ1-1,TRBD1,14,TGCGCCAGCAGCTCCGGGACAGCGAACACTGAAGCTTTCTTT,CASSSGTANTEAFF
-,TRBV5-1,TRBJ1-2,TRBD1,15,TGCGCCAGCAGCCGCCTGACAGGGAGCAGCGAGGGCTACACCTTC,CASSRLTGSSEGYTF
-,TRBV11-1,TRBJ2-5,-,13,TGTGCCAGCAGCAATAGACAAGAAGAGACCCAGTACTTC,CASSNRQEETQYF
-,TRBV30,TRBJ1-1,TRBD1,15,TGTGCCTGGAGCGAGGGACAGGCGCCGAACACTGAAGCTTTCTTT,CAWSEGQAPNTEAFF
-,TRBV7-8,TRBJ1-4,TRBD1,17,TGTGCCAGCAGCTTACTGACAGGGGGTGGGTTAGGTGAAAAACTGTTTTTT,CASSLLTGGGLGEKLFF
-,TRBV6-5,TRBJ2-2,-,14,TGTGCCAGCAGTTACGGCGGCTCTTCGGGGGAGCTGTTTTTT,CASSYGGSSGELFF
-,TRBV6-5,TRBJ2-5,TRBD1,13,TGTGCCAGCAGTTACTCGGACAGGGAGACCCAGTACTTC,CASSYSDRETQYF
-,TRBV9,TRBJ1-2,-,14,TGTGCCAGCAGCGTAGCAGGATTCAACTATGGCTACACCTTC,CASSVAGFNYGYTF
-,TRBV10-1,TRBJ2-3,TRBD1,16,TGCGCCAGCAGTGAGTCGCCTACAGGGGTAGCAGATACGCAGTATTTT,CASSESPTGVADTQYF
few,TRBV11-2,TRBJ1-4,TRBD1,16,TGTGCCAGCAGCAGAAGACAGGGTGGGGGTAATGAAAAACTGTTTTTT,CASSRRQGGGNEKLFF
-,TRBV19,TRBJ1-4,-,13,TGTGCCAGTGGTGGCAGGACTAATGAAAAACTGTTTTTT,CASGGRTNEKLFF
-,TRBV5-1,TRBJ2-7,-,14,TGCGCCAGCGCCTCAGGATGGATGGACTACGAGCAGTACTTC,CASASGWMDYEQYF
-,TRBV5-6,TRBJ2-7,TRBD2,17,TGTGCCAGCAGCAGCTTTATATCACTAGCGGGACGGTCGGAGCAGTACTTC,CASSSFISLAGRSEQYF